This TCR beta chain was documented in a study of OX40 agonist ivuxolimab in advanced cancers. Overall study context: All patients had ivuxolimab intravenously every 2 weeks at 0.01 to 10 mg/kg. Partial responses were recorded for three patients, including one with hepatocellular carcinoma and two with cutaneous melanoma.

Data came from immunoSEQ multiplex PCR; TCRdb stores just in-frame clones and leaves some out. The sample lists 90,000 or so clones; 90% to 95% were seen once. In regard to this clone: Antigen unknown.

The study, taken as a whole, reports: Averaging showed that CD8+ T cells had more expanded clones than CD4+ did. Patients with a partial response at 0.1-3.0 mg/kg had among the lowest clonal expansion.

The germline V gene has CDR1 MDHEN and CDR2 SYDVKM. This CDR3 spans 14 amino acids. V was shortened by 2 bases and J by 8 bases, with 12 bases between the two germline ends. The specimen was CD4+ or CD8+ T cells sorted from blood, collected in a trial of the OX40 agonist ivuxolimab. This receptor was taken from an adult with an advanced solid tumor such as melanoma, head and neck, liver or kidney cancer. The chain has TRBV28 and TRBJ1-4; D may be TRBD1 (5 bases). The CDR3 loop is CASSLGGVREKLFF. The CDR3 bases are TGTGCCAGCAGTTTAGGGGGGGTGAGGGAAAAACTGTTTTTT.